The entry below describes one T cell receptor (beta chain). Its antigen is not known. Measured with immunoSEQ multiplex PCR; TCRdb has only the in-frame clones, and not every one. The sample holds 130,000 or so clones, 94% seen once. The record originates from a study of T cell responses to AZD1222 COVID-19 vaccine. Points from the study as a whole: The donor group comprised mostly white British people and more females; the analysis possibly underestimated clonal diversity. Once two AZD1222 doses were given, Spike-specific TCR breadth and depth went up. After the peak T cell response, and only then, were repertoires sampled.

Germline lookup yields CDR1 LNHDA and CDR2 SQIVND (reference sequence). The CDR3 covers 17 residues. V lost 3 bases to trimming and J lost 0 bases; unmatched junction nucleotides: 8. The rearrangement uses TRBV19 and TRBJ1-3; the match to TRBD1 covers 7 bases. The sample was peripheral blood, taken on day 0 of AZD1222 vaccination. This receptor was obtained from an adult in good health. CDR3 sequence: CASSMRGQLSSGNTIYF. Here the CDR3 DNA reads TGTGCCAGTAGTATGAGGGGACAGCTAAGCTCTGGAAACACCATATATTTT.